This T cell receptor (beta chain) was observed in a study of control samples from healthy donors and cancer patients. Assay used: immunoSEQ multiplex PCR; TCRdb lists only in-frame clones, some missing. The repertoire consists of under 200,000 clones, with about 93% occurring once and the leading ten covering over 4%. This clone was detected a few times. This clonotype originated in a woman aged 55-69 years in good health. Input material: blood.

In DNA, the CDR3 is TGTGCCAGCAGCCAAGATCTCGGGGGTCGGACTGAAGCTTTCTTT. It yields the protein CASSQDLGGRTEAFF. The chain carries TRBV3-1 (or the pseudogene TRBV3-2) and TRBJ1-1, with D possibly matching TRBD1 (5 bases). V lost 0 bases, J lost 5 bases, and 13 bases lay in between. The germline V gene has CDR1 LGHDT and CDR2 YNNKEL (reference sequence). The CDR3 spans 15 residues.